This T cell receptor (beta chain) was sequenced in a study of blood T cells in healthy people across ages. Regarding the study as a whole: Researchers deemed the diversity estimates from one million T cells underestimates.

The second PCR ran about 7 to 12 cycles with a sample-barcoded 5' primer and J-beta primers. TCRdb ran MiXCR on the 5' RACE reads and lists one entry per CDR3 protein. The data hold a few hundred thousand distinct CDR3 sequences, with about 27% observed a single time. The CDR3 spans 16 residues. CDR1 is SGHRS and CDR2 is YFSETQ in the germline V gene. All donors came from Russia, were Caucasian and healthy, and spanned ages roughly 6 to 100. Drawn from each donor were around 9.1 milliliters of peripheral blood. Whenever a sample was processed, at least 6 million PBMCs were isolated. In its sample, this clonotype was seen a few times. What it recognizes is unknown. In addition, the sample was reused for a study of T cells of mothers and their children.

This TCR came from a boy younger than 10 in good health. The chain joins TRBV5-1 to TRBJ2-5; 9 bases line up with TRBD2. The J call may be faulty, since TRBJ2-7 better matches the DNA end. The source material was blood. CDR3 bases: TGCGCCAGCAGCACTGTAGCGGGAGCCCTCTCCTACGAGCAGTACTTC. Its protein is CASSTVAGALSYEQYF.